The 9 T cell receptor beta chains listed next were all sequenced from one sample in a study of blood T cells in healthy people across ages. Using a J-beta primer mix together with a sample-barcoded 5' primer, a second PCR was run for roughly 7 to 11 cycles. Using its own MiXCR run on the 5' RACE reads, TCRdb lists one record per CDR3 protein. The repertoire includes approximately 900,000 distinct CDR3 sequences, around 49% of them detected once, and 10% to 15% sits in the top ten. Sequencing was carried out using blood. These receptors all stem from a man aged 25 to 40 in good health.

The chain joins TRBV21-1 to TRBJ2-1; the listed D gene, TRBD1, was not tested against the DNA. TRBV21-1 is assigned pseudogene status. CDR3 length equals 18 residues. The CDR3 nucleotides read TGTGCCAGCAGCGAAAGGGGCAGGGGGATTATCTATCTGTCCGAGCAGTTCTTC. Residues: CASSERGRGIIYLSEQFF.

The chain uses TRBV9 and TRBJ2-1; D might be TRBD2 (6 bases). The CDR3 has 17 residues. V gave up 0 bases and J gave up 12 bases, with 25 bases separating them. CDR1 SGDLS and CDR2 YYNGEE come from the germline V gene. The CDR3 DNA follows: TGTGCCAGCAGCGTAGATCGCGGGGCCGTGGCGGTACGGGCGCAGTTCTTC. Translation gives CASSVDRGAVAVRAQFF. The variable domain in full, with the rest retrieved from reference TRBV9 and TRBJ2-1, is DSGVTQTPKHLITATGQRVTLRCSPRSGDLSVYWYQQSLDQGLQFLIQYYNGEERAKGNILERFSAQQFPDLHSELNLSSLELGDSALYFCASSVDRGAVAVRAQFFGPGTRLTVL.

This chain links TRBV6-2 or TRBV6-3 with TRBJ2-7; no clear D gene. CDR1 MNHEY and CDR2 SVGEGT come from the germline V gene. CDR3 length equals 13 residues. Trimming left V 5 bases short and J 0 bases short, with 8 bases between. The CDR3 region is CASSPLHSYEQYF. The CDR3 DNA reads TGTGCCAGCAGTCCGCTCCACTCCTACGAGCAGTACTTC.

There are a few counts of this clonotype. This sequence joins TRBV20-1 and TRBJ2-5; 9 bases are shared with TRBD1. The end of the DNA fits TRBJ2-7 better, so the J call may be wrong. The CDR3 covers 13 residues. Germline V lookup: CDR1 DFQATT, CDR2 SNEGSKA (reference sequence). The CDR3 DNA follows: TGCAGTGCTAAGGGGACAGGGAGGAGCGAGCAGTACTTC. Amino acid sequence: CSAKGTGRSEQYF.

The CDR3 loop reads CSARDTAGPSYNEQFF. Here the CDR3 DNA reads TGCAGTGCTAGAGATACGGCGGGACCTTCCTACAATGAGCAGTTCTTC. The V and J genes are TRBV20-1 and TRBJ2-1; D possibly corresponds to TRBD2 (6 bases). Trimming removed 0 bases at V and 1 base at J, with 13 bases between. Looked up from germline, CDR1 is DFQATT and CDR2 is SNEGSKA (reference sequence). CDR3 size: 16 residues.

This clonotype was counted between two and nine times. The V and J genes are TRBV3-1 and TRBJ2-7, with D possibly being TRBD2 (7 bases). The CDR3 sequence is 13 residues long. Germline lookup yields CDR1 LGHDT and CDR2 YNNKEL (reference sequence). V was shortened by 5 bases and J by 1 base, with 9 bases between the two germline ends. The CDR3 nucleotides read TGTGCCAGCAGCGGGAGGGGGTCCTACGAGCAGTACTTC. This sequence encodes CASSGRGSYEQYF.

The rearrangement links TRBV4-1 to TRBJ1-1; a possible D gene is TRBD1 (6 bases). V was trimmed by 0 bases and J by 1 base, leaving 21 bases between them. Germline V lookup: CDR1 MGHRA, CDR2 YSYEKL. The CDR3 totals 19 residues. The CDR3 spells CASSQDSYRDRLKNTEAFF. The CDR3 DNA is TGCGCCAGCAGCCAAGACTCTTACAGGGACCGCCTCAAGAACACTGAAGCTTTCTTT.

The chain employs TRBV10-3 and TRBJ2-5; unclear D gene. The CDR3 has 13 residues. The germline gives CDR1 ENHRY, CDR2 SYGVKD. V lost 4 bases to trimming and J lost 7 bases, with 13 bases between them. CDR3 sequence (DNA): TGTGCCATCAGTGTATCAACAGATGGGACCCAGTACTTC. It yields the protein CAISVSTDGTQYF.

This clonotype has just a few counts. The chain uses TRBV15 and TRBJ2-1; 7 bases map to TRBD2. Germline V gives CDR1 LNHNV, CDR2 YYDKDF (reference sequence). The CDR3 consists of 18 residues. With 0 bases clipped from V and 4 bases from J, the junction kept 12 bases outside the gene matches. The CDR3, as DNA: TGTGCCACCAGCAGAGATAGGGCCAGCGGGAACCTTTACAATGAGCAGTTCTTC. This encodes CATSRDRASGNLYNEQFF.